These 30 T cell receptor beta chains share one sample of origin, sequenced in a study of early T cells in non-severe SARS-CoV-2 infection. Via MiXCR, TCRdb re-called the 5' RACE reads, giving one row per CDR3 protein. The sample shows over 30,000 distinct CDR3 sequences, approximately 6.2% of them seen only once. The sample taken for sequencing was whole blood. These receptors all come from an adult who was a healthcare worker with PCR-confirmed SARS-CoV-2 infection or an uninfected control (not recorded which).

This clonotype appeared many times. The chain recombines TRBV20-1 with TRBJ1-2, with 7 bases lining up with TRBD1. Per germline, CDR1 DFQATT and CDR2 SNEGSKA (reference sequence). V was pared by 5 bases and J by 0 bases, with 3 bases of the junction left unmatched. The CDR3 sequence is 13 residues long. The CDR3 sequence: CSAGGQTNYGYTF. CDR3 coding DNA: TGCAGTGCTGGGGGACAGACTAACTATGGCTACACCTTC.

In this sample, this clonotype turned up many times. The chain uses TRBV5-1 and TRBJ1-1, with 10 positions matching TRBD1. The CDR3 extends over 15 amino acids. The V and J ends lost 4 bases and 1 base, in that order; junction bases with no gene match: 4. Germline CDR1 SGHRS, CDR2 YFSETQ. The CDR3 protein is CASSIRQGANTEAFF. The CDR3 coding sequence is TGCGCCAGCAGCATAAGACAGGGGGCGAACACTGAAGCTTTCTTT.

This clonotype was counted ten times or more. The gene calls are TRBV6-6 and TRBJ2-7, with TRBD1 matching 9 bases. V gave up 6 bases and J gave up 1 base; unmatched junction bases: 7. Germline loops: CDR1 MNHNY, CDR2 SVGAGI (reference sequence). The CDR3 is 15 residues long. The CDR3 spells CASRPSGTGSYEQYV. The CDR3 region has the DNA TGTGCCAGCAGACCCTCAGGGACAGGGTCCTACGAGCAGTACGTC.

At least ten counts were recorded for this clonotype. The J gene is TRBJ1-4, the V gene TRBV18, with no clear D. V was clipped by 3 bases and J by 7 bases, with 18 bases between them. Looked up from germline, CDR1 is KGHSH and CDR2 is LQKENI. This CDR3 spans 16 amino acids. CDR3 region: CASSPSDGSRGEKLFF. The CDR3 DNA sequence: TGTGCCAGCTCACCCTCGGACGGAAGCCGGGGTGAAAAACTGTTTTTT.

This clonotype was detected many times. The rearrangement uses TRBV7-2 and TRBJ2-1, with D possibly being TRBD1 or TRBD2 (6 bases each). Trimming shortened V by 9 bases and J by 2 bases, and 17 bases separated the two germline ends. Germline assignment: CDR1 SGHTA and CDR2 FQGNSA. This CDR3 comprises 15 residues. The CDR3 DNA follows: TGTGCCAGTCGTCTAGCCGGGGGCCCCTACAATGAGCAGTTCTTC. Translated, it gives CASRLAGGPYNEQFF.

This clonotype was recorded at least ten times. The chain links TRBV6-6 to TRBJ2-3; D is uncertain. V lost 6 bases to trimming and J lost 6 bases, with 34 bases between them. The CDR3 loop spans 20 amino acids. CDR1 is MNHNY and CDR2 is SVGAGI in the germline V gene (reference sequence). CDR3 in DNA: TGTGCCAGCAGACAATCGATTTACGGGTATTCCCTCCGGGCTGGGGATACGCAGTATTTT. Translating gives CASRQSIYGYSLRAGDTQYF.

This clonotype appeared many times. The gene calls are TRBV19 and TRBJ2-1, with D perhaps given as TRBD1 or TRBD2 (5 bases each). V shed 2 bases and J shed 7 bases, with 9 bases lying between them. Germline V CDR1 and CDR2: LNHDA, SQIVND (reference sequence). This CDR3 has 13 residues. CDR3 region: CASSIRDPNEQFF. CDR3 bases: TGTGCCAGTAGTATAAGGGACCCGAATGAGCAGTTCTTC.

This clonotype was observed many times. This rearrangement joins TRBV12-3 or TRBV12-4 to TRBJ1-1, with 10 bases aligning to TRBD1. There are 15 residues in the CDR3. The ends lost 1 base at V and 4 bases at J; junction bases unmatched: 3. CDR3 in DNA: TGTGCCAGCAGTTTAGAGGGGACAGGGGTCACTGAAGCTTTCTTT. This sequence encodes CASSLEGTGVTEAFF.

This clonotype was seen many times. J is TRBJ2-7 and V is TRBV20-1; tentative D call: TRBD1 (6 bases). V lost 7 bases and J 4 bases, leaving 17 bases between the germline ends. Germline lookup yields CDR1 DFQATT and CDR2 SNEGSKA (reference sequence). This CDR3 comprises 13 residues. The CDR3 is CSVPGGRGYEQYF. The CDR3 DNA reads as TGCAGTGTCCCCGGTGGCAGGGGATACGAGCAGTACTTC.

V gene TRBV12-3 or TRBV12-4 combines with J gene TRBJ2-7; TRBD2 might be the D (6 bases). Trimming took off 8 bases at V and 5 bases at J, with 16 bases between the two ends. The CDR3 has 13 residues. The chain's CDR3 is CASPQLAFHEQYV. The CDR3 region has the DNA TGTGCCAGCCCACAGCTAGCGTTCCACGAGCAGTACGTC.

This clonotype was seen a few times. V and J are TRBV6-2 or TRBV6-3 and TRBJ2-2; D remains unclear. Germline CDR1 and CDR2: MNHEY and SVGEGT. CDR3 length equals 12 residues. V gave up 2 bases and J gave up 6 bases, with 4 bases separating them. The CDR3 spells CASSYNAGELFF. CDR3 nucleotide sequence: TGTGCCAGCAGTTACAACGCCGGGGAGCTGTTTTTT.

Ten or more counts support this clonotype. J is TRBJ1-1 and V is TRBV29-1; TRBD1 agrees at 7 bases. The CDR3 is 12 amino acids. In germline, CDR1 is SQVTM, CDR2 ANQGSEA. V shed 7 bases and J 1 base; nucleotides not matched to a gene: 3. CDR3 amino acids: CSAAGGNTEAFF. CDR3 nucleotide sequence: TGCAGCGCCGCAGGGGGGAACACTGAAGCTTTCTTT. The full variable domain, with the rest looked up from reference TRBV29-1 and TRBJ1-1, is SAVISQKPSRDICQRGTSLTIQCQVDSQVTMMFWYRQQPGQSLTLIATANQGSEATYESGFVIDKFPISRPNLTFSTLTVSNMSPEDSSIYLCSAAGGNTEAFFGQGTRLTVV.

This clonotype has a count of ten or more. This sequence joins TRBV2 and TRBJ2-5; possibly TRBD2 for D (6 bases). V was clipped by 10 bases and J by 5 bases, with 20 bases between them. CDR1 is SNHLY, CDR2 FYNNEI, per germline. The CDR3 has 14 amino acids. CDR3 sequence reads: CATQRVVRTETQYF. The CDR3 DNA reads as TGTGCCACCCAGCGGGTGGTCAGGACGGAGACCCAGTACTTC.

This clonotype was detected only a few times. The CDR3: CASSPTQGDTEAFF. CDR3 nucleotides: TGTGCCAGCTCACCAACCCAGGGAGACACTGAAGCTTTCTTT. The V and J genes are TRBV18 and TRBJ1-1; D may be TRBD1 (5 bases). Germline values: CDR1 KGHSH, CDR2 LQKENI. Trimming stripped 2 bases from V and 3 bases from J, with 10 bases between. The CDR3 length is 14 residues.

This clonotype was seen at least ten times. The V call is TRBV7-6, the J call TRBJ2-7; weak D call: TRBD2 (5 bases). Trimming cost V 5 bases and J 5 bases, with 19 bases left between them. The CDR3 totals 15 residues. CDR1 SGHVS and CDR2 FNYEAQ come from the germline V gene. CDR3 protein: CASSEYGSNVHEQYF. For the CDR3, the DNA is TGTGCCAGCAGCGAATATGGGAGTAACGTCCACGAGCAGTACTTC.

This clonotype was seen many times. The chain carries TRBV2 and TRBJ2-7, with D possibly TRBD1 on 5 matching bases. The CDR3 loop spans 12 amino acids. The germline V and J ends were trimmed by 6 bases and 6 bases, with 12 bases remaining between them. Germline V CDR1 and CDR2: SNHLY, FYNNEI. The CDR3 nucleotides read TGTGCCAGCAGGTATTCAGGGCCCGAGCAGTACGTC. Amino acids: CASRYSGPEQYV.

This clonotype was seen repeatedly, ten times or more. The gene calls are TRBV12-3 or TRBV12-4 and TRBJ1-2, with a possible D match to TRBD1 (5 bases). With 6 bases removed from V and 2 bases from J, the gap between germline ends came to 10 bases. The CDR3 is made up of 13 amino acids. The CDR3 DNA reads TGTGCCAGCAGGCAACAGGAGAACTATGGCTACACCTTC. This gives the protein CASRQQENYGYTF.

The sample holds many counts of this clonotype. The V and J genes are TRBV4-3 and TRBJ2-6, with 8 bases aligning to TRBD2. The CDR3 totals 17 residues. V lost 2 bases, J lost 0 bases, and 3 bases stayed unmatched. Germline CDR1 is LGHNA and CDR2 is YSLEER. The CDR3 nucleotides read TGCGCCAGCAGCCAAACTAGCGGAGTCTCTGGGGCCAACGTCCTGACTTTC. It specifies CASSQTSGVSGANVLTF.

This chain joins TRBV5-1 and TRBJ1-2; 7 positions agree with TRBD1. V trimming: 3 bases; J trimming: 8 bases; junction bases outside the gene matches: 7. From germline, CDR1 is SGHRS and CDR2 YFSETQ. This CDR3 contains 13 residues. The DNA of the CDR3 is TGCGCCAGCAGCTCCAGGGGGTTAGAAGGCTACACCTTC. Protein: CASSSRGLEGYTF.

There are many counts of this clonotype. This chain links TRBV24-1 with TRBJ2-1, with TRBD1 identical over 8 bases. The germline V gene has CDR1 KGHDR and CDR2 SFDVKD. Unmatched junction bases numbered 6, after V lost 7 bases and J lost 8 bases. This CDR3 spans 13 amino acids. The CDR3 here is CATREGTGDEQFF. The CDR3 coding sequence is TGTGCCACCAGGGAAGGGACAGGTGATGAGCAGTTCTTC.

The table lists this clonotype with many counts. The chain carries TRBV28 and TRBJ2-7; tentatively, D is TRBD2 (5 bases). The length of the CDR3 is 14 residues. Trimming removed 10 bases at V and 2 bases at J, with 18 bases between. The germline V gene encodes CDR1 MDHEN and CDR2 SYDVKM. CDR3 coding DNA: TGTGCCACCTCTCCGCCGGGGAAGGCCTACGAGCAGTACTTC. Translated: CATSPPGKAYEQYF.

This clonotype was recorded many times. The CDR3 nucleotides are TGTGCCAGCAGAGATAAAGGGTATAACGAGCAGTACTTC. Protein sequence: CASRDKGYNEQYF. V usage is TRBV2 and J usage is TRBJ2-7; no clear D. With 6 bases removed from V and 5 bases from J, the gap between germline ends came to 14 bases. The CDR3 spans 13 residues. Germline V CDR1 and CDR2: SNHLY, FYNNEI.

Remarks on this clonotype: A much larger clonotype is one base distant, so this may be a read error. The chain uses TRBV12-3 or TRBV12-4 and TRBJ1-5; no definite D call. V was cut by 7 bases and J by 11 bases, with 15 bases left in between. The CDR3 extends over 12 amino acids. CDR3 residues: CASNISHGTQHF. CDR3 DNA: TGTGCCAGCAACATATCCCACGGGACCCAGCATTTT.

This clonotype was picked up many times. J is TRBJ2-7 and V is TRBV7-2; D perhaps matches TRBD2 (6 bases). Germline V gene data show CDR1 as SGHTA and CDR2 as FQGNSA. The V end lost 4 bases, the J end lost 0 bases, and 16 bases lay between the germline ends. The length of the CDR3 is 16 residues. The CDR3, as DNA: TGTGCCAGCAGCTATCGCCCGGGCGGGGTCTCCTACGAGCAGTACTTC. The encoded protein is CASSYRPGGVSYEQYF.

There are many counts of this clonotype. The chain couples TRBV18 to TRBJ2-3; 8 bases map to TRBD2. This CDR3 comprises 17 residues. Looked up from germline, CDR1 is KGHSH and CDR2 is LQKENI. The V and J ends lost 5 bases and 4 bases, in that order; junction bases with no gene match: 14. The CDR3 DNA follows: TGTGCCAGCTCAGCTCGCAGCAGCGGGAGAAGGTCAGATACGCAGTATTTT. Protein product: CASSARSSGRRSDTQYF.

This clonotype was recorded many times. The chain couples TRBV15 to TRBJ1-2; the match to TRBD1 covers 8 bases. The CDR3 is made up of 14 amino acids. V lost 6 bases and J lost 5; bases outside the gene matches: 8. The germline V gene has CDR1 LNHNV and CDR2 YYDKDF (reference sequence). This chain's CDR3 is CATSRTGRKYGYTF. CDR3 nucleotide sequence: TGTGCCACCAGTCGGACAGGGCGAAAATATGGCTACACCTTC.

This clonotype was seen many times. The chain recombines TRBV3-1 with TRBJ1-6; D may be TRBD1 (5 bases). Per germline, CDR1 LGHDT and CDR2 YNNKEL (reference sequence). CDR3 length equals 18 residues. Trimming stripped 4 bases from V and 5 bases from J, with 21 bases between. CDR3: CASSLLPGPFPDNSPLHF. In nucleotides, the CDR3 is TGTGCCAGCAGCCTTCTCCCGGGACCGTTTCCGGATAATTCACCCCTCCACTTT.

The gene calls are TRBV7-6 and TRBJ2-3; TRBD2 matches 12 bases. V gave up 1 base and J gave up 5 bases; unmatched junction bases: 7. Looked up from germline, CDR1 is SGHVS and CDR2 is FNYEAQ. This CDR3 has 17 residues. The CDR3 coding sequence is TGTGCCAGCAGCTTAGTGTCTAGCGGGAGGGTAAGAGATACGCAGTATTTT. Translated: CASSLVSSGRVRDTQYF.

CDR3 in amino acids: CASSGDGSGNTIYF. CDR3 coding DNA: TGTGCCAGCAGCGGGGACGGATCTGGAAACACCATATATTTT. This chain links TRBV7-9 with TRBJ1-3, with TRBD1 as a possible D gene (5 bases). CDR1 is SEHNR and CDR2 is FQNEAQ in the germline V gene (reference sequence). There are 14 residues in the CDR3. The V and J ends lost 5 bases and 1 base respectively, with 9 bases between them.

This clonotype was seen ten or more times. The gene calls are TRBV6-2 or TRBV6-3 and TRBJ2-7; D possibly matches TRBD1 or TRBD2 (5 bases each). V lost 5 bases, J lost 2 bases, and 19 bases lay in between. The CDR3 totals 16 residues. Germline CDR1 is MNHEY and CDR2 is SVGEGT. The CDR3 DNA is TGTGCCAGCAGTCCCCGGTCGGGGCTTCCCACCTACGAGCAGTACGTC. It encodes CASSPRSGLPTYEQYV.